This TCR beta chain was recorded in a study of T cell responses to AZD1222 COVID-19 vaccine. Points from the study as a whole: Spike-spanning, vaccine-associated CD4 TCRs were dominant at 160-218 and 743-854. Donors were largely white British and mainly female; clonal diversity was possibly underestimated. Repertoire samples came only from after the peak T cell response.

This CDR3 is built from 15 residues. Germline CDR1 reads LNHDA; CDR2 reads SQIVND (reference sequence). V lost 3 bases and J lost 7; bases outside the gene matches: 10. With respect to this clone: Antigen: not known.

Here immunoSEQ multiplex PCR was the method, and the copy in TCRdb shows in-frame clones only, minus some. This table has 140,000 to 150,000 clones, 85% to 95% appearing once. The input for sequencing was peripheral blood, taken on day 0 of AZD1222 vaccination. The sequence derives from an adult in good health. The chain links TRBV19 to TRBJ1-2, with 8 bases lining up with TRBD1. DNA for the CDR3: TGTGCCAGTAGTATCCCCCGGACAGGGTTTACTGGCTACACCTTC. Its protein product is CASSIPRTGFTGYTF.